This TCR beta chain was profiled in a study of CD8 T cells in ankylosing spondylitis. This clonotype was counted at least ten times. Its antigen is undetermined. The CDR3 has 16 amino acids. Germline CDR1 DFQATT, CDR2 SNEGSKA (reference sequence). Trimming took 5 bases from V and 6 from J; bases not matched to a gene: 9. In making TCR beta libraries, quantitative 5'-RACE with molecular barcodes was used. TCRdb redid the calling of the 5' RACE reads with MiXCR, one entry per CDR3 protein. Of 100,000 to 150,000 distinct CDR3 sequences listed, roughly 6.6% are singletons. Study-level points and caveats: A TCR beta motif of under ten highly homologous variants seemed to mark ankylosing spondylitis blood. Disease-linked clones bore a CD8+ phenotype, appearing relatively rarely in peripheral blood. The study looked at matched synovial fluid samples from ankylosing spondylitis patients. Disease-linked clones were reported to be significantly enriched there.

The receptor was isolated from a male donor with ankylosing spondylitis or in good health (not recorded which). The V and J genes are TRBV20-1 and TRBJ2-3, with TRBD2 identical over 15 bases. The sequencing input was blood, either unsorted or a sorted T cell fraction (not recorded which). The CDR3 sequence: CSAETGTSGRMDTQYF. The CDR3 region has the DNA TGCAGTGCTGAAACCGGGACTAGCGGGAGGATGGATACGCAGTATTTT.